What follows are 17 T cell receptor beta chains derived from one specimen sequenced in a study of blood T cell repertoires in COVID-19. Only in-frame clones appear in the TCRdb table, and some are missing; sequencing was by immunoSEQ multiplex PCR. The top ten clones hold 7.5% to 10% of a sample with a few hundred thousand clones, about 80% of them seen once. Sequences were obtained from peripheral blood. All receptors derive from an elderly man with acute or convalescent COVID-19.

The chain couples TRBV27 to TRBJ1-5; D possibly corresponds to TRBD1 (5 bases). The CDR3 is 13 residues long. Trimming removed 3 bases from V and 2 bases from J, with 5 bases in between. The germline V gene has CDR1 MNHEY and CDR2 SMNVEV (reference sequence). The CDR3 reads CASSLGRNQPQHF. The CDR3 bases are TGTGCCAGCAGTTTGGGGCGCAATCAGCCCCAGCATTTT.

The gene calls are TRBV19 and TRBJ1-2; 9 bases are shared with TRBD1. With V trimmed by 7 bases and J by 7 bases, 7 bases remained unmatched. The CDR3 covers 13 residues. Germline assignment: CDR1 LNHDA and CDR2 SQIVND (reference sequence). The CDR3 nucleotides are TGTGCCAGTACCCGGGACAGGGATTCTGGCTACACCTTC. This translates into CASTRDRDSGYTF.

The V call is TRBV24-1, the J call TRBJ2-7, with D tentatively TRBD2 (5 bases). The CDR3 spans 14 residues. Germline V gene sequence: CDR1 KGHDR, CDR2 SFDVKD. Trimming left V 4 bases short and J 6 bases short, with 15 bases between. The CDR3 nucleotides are TGTGCCACCAGTGACCCCAAGGAGGACTCCGAGCAGTACTTC. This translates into CATSDPKEDSEQYF.

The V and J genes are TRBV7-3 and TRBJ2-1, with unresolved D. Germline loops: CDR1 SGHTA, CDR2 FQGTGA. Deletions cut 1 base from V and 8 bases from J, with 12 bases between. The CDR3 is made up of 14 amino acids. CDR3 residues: CASSLNPQVHEQFF. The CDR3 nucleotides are TGTGCCAGCAGCTTAAACCCCCAGGTGCATGAGCAGTTCTTC.

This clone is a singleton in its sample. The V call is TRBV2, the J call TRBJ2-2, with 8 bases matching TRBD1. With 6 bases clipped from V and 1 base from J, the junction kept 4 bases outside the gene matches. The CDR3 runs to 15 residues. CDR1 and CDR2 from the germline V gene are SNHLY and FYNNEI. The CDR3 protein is CASRGQGVNTGELFF. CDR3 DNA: TGTGCCAGCAGAGGACAGGGAGTGAACACCGGGGAGCTGTTTTTT.

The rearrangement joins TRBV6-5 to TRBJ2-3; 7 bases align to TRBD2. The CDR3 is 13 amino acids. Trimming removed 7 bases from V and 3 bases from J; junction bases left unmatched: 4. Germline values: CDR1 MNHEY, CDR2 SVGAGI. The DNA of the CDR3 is TGTGCCAGCAATTCGGGGGGTACAGATACGCAGTATTTT. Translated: CASNSGGTDTQYF.

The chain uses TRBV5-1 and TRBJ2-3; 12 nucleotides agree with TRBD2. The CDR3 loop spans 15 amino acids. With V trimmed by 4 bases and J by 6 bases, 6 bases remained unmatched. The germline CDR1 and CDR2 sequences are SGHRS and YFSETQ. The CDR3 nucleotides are TGCGCCAGCAGCCCTAGCGGGAGGGCGGGGGATACGCAGTATTTT. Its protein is CASSPSGRAGDTQYF. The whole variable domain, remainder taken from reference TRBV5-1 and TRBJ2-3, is KAGVTQTPRYLIKTRGQQVTLSCSPISGHRSVSWYQQTPGQGLQFLFEYFSETQRNKGNFPGRFSGRQFSNSRSEMNVSTLELGDSALYLCASSPSGRAGDTQYFGPGTRLTVL.

CDR3 region: CASSPGQVVQETQYF. CDR3 bases: TGTGCCAGTAGCCCGGGACAGGTCGTTCAAGAGACCCAGTACTTC. This chain links TRBV19 with TRBJ2-5; 8 nucleotides align to TRBD1. Trimming took 6 bases from V and 2 from J; bases not matched to a gene: 8. The CDR3 has 15 residues. CDR1 and CDR2 (germline): LNHDA, SQIVND (reference sequence).

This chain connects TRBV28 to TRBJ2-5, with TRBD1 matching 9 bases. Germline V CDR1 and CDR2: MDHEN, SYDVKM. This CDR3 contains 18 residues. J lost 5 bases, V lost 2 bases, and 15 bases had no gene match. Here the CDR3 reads CASSLAGTGTGYMETQYF. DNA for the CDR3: TGTGCCAGCAGTTTAGCGGGGACAGGGACTGGGTATATGGAGACCCAGTACTTC.

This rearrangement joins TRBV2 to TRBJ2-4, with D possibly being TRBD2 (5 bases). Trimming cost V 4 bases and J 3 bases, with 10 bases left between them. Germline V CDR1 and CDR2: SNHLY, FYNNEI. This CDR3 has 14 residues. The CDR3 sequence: CASSVGRGKNIQYF. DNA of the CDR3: TGTGCCAGCAGTGTAGGGAGAGGCAAAAACATTCAGTACTTC.

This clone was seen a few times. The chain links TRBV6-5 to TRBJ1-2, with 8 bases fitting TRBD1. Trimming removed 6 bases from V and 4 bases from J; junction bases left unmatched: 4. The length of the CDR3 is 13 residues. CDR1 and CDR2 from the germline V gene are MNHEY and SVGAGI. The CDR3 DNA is TGTGCCAGCAGAGGGACAGGACTCTATGGCTACACCTTC. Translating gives CASRGTGLYGYTF.

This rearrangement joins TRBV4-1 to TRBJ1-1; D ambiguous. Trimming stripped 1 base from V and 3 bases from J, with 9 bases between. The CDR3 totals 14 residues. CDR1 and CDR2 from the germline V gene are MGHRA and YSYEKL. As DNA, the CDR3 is TGCGCCAGCAGCCAAGCTCCGGACTACACTGAAGCTTTCTTT. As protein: CASSQAPDYTEAFF.

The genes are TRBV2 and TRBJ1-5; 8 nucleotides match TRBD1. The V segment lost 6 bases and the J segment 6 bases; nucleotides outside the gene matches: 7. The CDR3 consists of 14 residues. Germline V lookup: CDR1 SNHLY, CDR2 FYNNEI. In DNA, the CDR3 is TGTGCCAGCAGGACGACAGGGGTCAGTCAGCCCCAGCATTTT. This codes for CASRTTGVSQPQHF.

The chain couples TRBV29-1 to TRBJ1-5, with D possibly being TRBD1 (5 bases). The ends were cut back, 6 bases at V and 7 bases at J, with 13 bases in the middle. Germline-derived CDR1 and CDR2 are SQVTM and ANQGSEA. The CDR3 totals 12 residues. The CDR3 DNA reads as TGCAGCGTCCCCAGGGCAGAGCAGCCCCAGCATTTT. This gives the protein CSVPRAEQPQHF.

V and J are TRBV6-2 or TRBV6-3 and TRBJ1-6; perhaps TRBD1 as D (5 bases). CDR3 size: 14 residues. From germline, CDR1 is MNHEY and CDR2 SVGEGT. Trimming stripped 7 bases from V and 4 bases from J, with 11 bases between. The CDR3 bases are TGTGCCAGCACCCCGGGACTGTATAATTCACCCCTCCACTTT. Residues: CASTPGLYNSPLHF.

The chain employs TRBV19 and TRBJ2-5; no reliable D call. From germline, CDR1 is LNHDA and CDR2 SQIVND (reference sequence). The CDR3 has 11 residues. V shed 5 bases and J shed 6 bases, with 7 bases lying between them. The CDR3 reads CASSYMKTQYF. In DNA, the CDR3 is TGTGCCAGTAGTTACATGAAGACCCAGTACTTC.

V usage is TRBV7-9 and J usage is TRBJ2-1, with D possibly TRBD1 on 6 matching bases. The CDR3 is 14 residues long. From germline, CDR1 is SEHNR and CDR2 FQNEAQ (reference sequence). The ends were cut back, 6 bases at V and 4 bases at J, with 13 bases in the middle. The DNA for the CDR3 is TGTGCCAGCAGACAGGGACACCTTTACAATGAGCAGTTCTTC. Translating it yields CASRQGHLYNEQFF. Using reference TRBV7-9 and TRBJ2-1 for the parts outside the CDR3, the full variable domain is DTGVSQNPRHKITKRGQNVTFRCDPISEHNRLYWYRQTLGQGPEFLTYFQNEAQLEKSRLLSDRFSAERPKGSFSTLEIQRTEQGDSAMYLCASRQGHLYNEQFFGPGTRLTVL.